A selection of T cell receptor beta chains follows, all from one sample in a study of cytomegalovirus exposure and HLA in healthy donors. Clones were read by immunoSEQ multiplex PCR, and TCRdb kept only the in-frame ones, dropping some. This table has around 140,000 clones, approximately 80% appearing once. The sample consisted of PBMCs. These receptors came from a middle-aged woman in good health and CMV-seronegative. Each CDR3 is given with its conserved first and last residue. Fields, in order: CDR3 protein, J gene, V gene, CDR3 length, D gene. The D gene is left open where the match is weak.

CDR3: CASSLSGTGFFDTIYF
J: TRBJ1-3
V: TRBV7-6
length: 16
D: TRBD1

CDR3: CSVEGQGGETQYF
J: TRBJ2-5
V: TRBV29-1
length: 13
D: -

CDR3: CASSYSGPYYGYTF
J: TRBJ1-2
V: TRBV6-5
length: 14
D: -

CDR3: CASSVTGSQGDTQYF
J: TRBJ2-3
V: TRBV2
length: 15
D: -

CDR3: CSVLGGEKLFF
J: TRBJ1-4
V: TRBV29-1
length: 11
D: -

CDR3: CASSLIQGARGNTEAFF
J: TRBJ1-1
V: TRBV5-6
length: 17
D: TRBD1

CDR3: CASSAQSGGETQYF
J: TRBJ2-5
V: TRBV7-3
length: 14
D: TRBD2

CDR3: CASRVQDRFNEKLFF
J: TRBJ1-4
V: TRBV2
length: 15
D: TRBD1

CDR3: CASSDPARGTNYGYTF
J: TRBJ1-2
V: TRBV25-1
length: 16
D: -

CDR3: CASSLRTGRGEKLFF
J: TRBJ1-4
V: TRBV18
length: 15
D: TRBD1

CDR3: CSVRQGGVAFF
J: TRBJ1-1
V: TRBV29-1
length: 11
D: TRBD1

CDR3: CASGPRGSYNEQFF
J: TRBJ2-1
V: TRBV7-6
length: 14
D: TRBD2

CDR3: CASSEETDNAEAFF
J: TRBJ1-1
V: TRBV10-1
length: 14
D: -

CDR3: CASRQGSSYNSPLHF
J: TRBJ1-6
V: TRBV27
length: 15
D: TRBD1

CDR3: CASSRGGSTDTQYF
J: TRBJ2-3
V: TRBV7-2
length: 14
D: TRBD2

CDR3: CASSLMDRSYEQYF
J: TRBJ2-7
V: TRBV19
length: 14
D: -

CDR3: CAAVGKVGQGGTF
J: TRBJ1-2
V: TRBV28
length: 13
D: -

CDR3: CASNGQTMNTEAFF
J: TRBJ1-1
V: TRBV14
length: 14
D: -

CDR3: CASSTQTVYLSEGYTF
J: TRBJ1-2
V: TRBV19
length: 16
D: -

CDR3: CASSFGTHAYEQYF
J: TRBJ2-7
V: TRBV27
length: 14
D: -

CDR3: CASSIEPTGYTEAFF
J: TRBJ1-1
V: TRBV19
length: 15
D: -

CDR3: CASSFFQGREQFF
J: TRBJ2-1
V: TRBV27
length: 13
D: -

CDR3: CASNPDRGLGYGYTF
J: TRBJ1-2
V: TRBV6-1
length: 15
D: TRBD1

CDR3: CASSQDHGGGAYNEQFF
J: TRBJ2-1
V: TRBV4-3
length: 17
D: TRBD2

CDR3: CAISPRDRNLQETQYF
J: TRBJ2-5
V: TRBV10-3
length: 16
D: TRBD1

CDR3: CASSLAWLAGITDTQYF
J: TRBJ2-3
V: TRBV5-1
length: 17
D: TRBD2

CDR3: CASRPSGGARETQYF
J: TRBJ2-5
V: TRBV27
length: 15
D: TRBD2

CDR3: CASGRQGPSGNTIYF
J: TRBJ1-3
V: TRBV10-1
length: 15
D: TRBD1

CDR3: CASSRGLATGFNNSPPHF
J: TRBJ1-6
V: TRBV19
length: 18
D: -

CDR3: CASSPTLGSGANVLTF
J: TRBJ2-6
V: TRBV4-3
length: 16
D: -

CDR3: CASSQPTGTETDTQYF
J: TRBJ2-3
V: TRBV4-2
length: 16
D: TRBD1

CDR3: CASSFNYGYTF
J: TRBJ1-2
V: TRBV27
length: 11
D: -

CDR3: CASGGSSGNTIYF
J: TRBJ1-3
V: TRBV5-4
length: 13
D: -

CDR3: CASSRDFPVYNEQFF
J: TRBJ2-1
V: TRBV6-5
length: 15
D: -

CDR3: CASSNWGDTGELFF
J: TRBJ2-2
V: TRBV6-5
length: 14
D: -

CDR3: CASSLLFGGSDGYTF
J: TRBJ1-2
V: TRBV5-1
length: 15
D: -

CDR3: CASSSRTDTEAFF
J: TRBJ1-1
V: TRBV7-6
length: 13
D: -

CDR3: CASSQDRGGAYEQYF
J: -
V: TRBV4-3
length: 15
D: TRBD2

CDR3: CASRPPTGQNTEAFF
J: TRBJ1-1
V: TRBV6-6
length: 15
D: TRBD1

CDR3: CAWSVALTYGYTF
J: TRBJ1-2
V: TRBV30
length: 13
D: -

CDR3: CASSPYREEETQYF
J: TRBJ2-5
V: TRBV18
length: 14
D: -

CDR3: CAWSYRENQPQHF
J: TRBJ1-5
V: TRBV30
length: 13
D: -

CDR3: CSVDAGDTESYEQYF
J: TRBJ2-7
V: TRBV29-1
length: 15
D: -

CDR3: CASSLGGPNKLFF
J: TRBJ1-4
V: TRBV6-6
length: 13
D: TRBD1

CDR3: CASSLLPGTGSEKLFF
J: TRBJ1-4
V: TRBV27
length: 16
D: TRBD1

CDR3: CASSSTAPWGEKLFF
J: TRBJ1-4
V: TRBV6-6
length: 15
D: -

CDR3: CASSVEPGELFF
J: TRBJ2-2
V: TRBV9
length: 12
D: -

CDR3: CASSLEGGRGSGYTF
J: TRBJ1-2
V: TRBV7-2
length: 15
D: -

CDR3: CASSPWTLSYNEQFF
J: TRBJ2-1
V: TRBV27
length: 15
D: -

CDR3: CASSLTTQGGSYNSPLHF
J: TRBJ1-6
V: TRBV5-1
length: 18
D: -

CDR3: CASSPPRQLVVHLYNEQFF
J: TRBJ2-1
V: TRBV18
length: 19
D: -

CDR3: CASSRVLAGAMNEQFF
J: TRBJ2-1
V: TRBV4-2
length: 16
D: TRBD2